The rows below give T cell receptor beta chains drawn from one sample of a study of T cells in localized non-small cell lung cancer. Assay used: immunoSEQ multiplex PCR; TCRdb lists only in-frame clones, some missing. The data hold 20,000 to 25,000 clones, with about 81% observed a single time. Sequenced material: peripheral blood, taken before any cancer treatment. These receptors were collected from a man aged 40 to 75 with stage I lung adenocarcinoma. CDR3s leave out the opening cysteine and the closing phenylalanine or tryptophan.

>TRBV30
AVGWINSPLH
>TRBV27
ASSTGTGLYGYT
>TRBV7-2
ASSAEGETQY
>TRBV28
ASRVGQGAREQH
>TRBV9
ASSVNSYTGELF
>TRBV11-2
ASSRGVLNTEAF
>TRBV28
ASNPAGQGFNSPLH
>TRBV5-8
ASSLMSAASV
>TRBV10-1
ASSDPRGASYNEQF
>TRBV7-2
ASSSGQLGGYT
>TRBV7-9
ASSLLDGANYGYT
>TRBV5-4
ASSSAGYGKLF
>TRBV27
ASRREKPNTGELF
>TRBV4-3
ASSQGTYLTDTQY
>TRBV6-6
ASSYAGYTEAF
>TRBV4-1
ASSQGGPPHTTDEQY
>TRBV2
ASSEASGLAGDEQF
>TRBV7-3
ASSQTNTGELF
>TRBV18
ASSSSGGDYNEQF
>TRBV4-3
ASSQDIWTAFYGYT
>TRBV7-2
ASSLNYVTNTGELF
>TRBV7-9
ASSLGQGINEKLF
>TRBV28
ASTGMGVPGKERNQPQH
>TRBV6-1
ASSVVRVEQY
>TRBV7-9
ASSLEPHRTGANVLT
>TRBV11-1
ASSPLGGTNTEAF
>TRBV28
ASTTPRGQGYEQY
>TRBV7-9
ASSLVGAGEDGYT
>TRBV30
AWSDLWADTQY
>TRBV5-1
ASSSEGDQPQH
>TRBV10-2
ASSDPDRGRYSRY
>TRBV7-2
ASSFRPLAGDTSTDTQY
>TRBV18
ASSPGGRPPIQY
>TRBV7-2
ASSLTGTRSYEQY
>TRBV7-6
ASASADTQY
>TRBV4-1
ASSQEARLSYQPQH
>TRBV28
ASLDSTENTEAF
>TRBV11-2
ASSPDRGHLSSYNEQF
>TRBV19
ASARTSAYNEQF
>TRBV5-1
ASSLIQGNNEQF
>TRBV4-1
ASSQEHRGEKLF